The clone carrying this T cell receptor (beta chain) appeared once. This entry is derived from a study of CD8+ T cells in alopecia areata. V shed 5 bases and J shed 5 bases, with 19 bases lying between them. The CDR3 has 15 amino acids. CDR1 is SGHRS and CDR2 is YFSETQ in the germline V gene. Sequencing relied on a cDNA template that was reverse transcribed from extracted RNA. TCRdb keeps only in-frame clones here, not all; method: immunoSEQ multiplex PCR. This repertoire shows around 150,000 clones, about 54% found once; its top ten account for approximately 4.3%. What was sequenced was CD4+ T cells sorted from blood. The rearrangement joins TRBV5-1 to TRBJ2-5; tentatively, D is TRBD1 (5 bases). This receptor was taken from a human donor in good health. The CDR3 nucleotides are TGCGCCAGCAGATCCCAACAGGCCTCCTGGGAGACCCAGTACTTC. Translation: CASRSQQASWETQYF.